This TCR beta chain was retrieved from a study of cytotoxic CD8 clonotypes in ibrutinib-treated CLL. About the research overall: The subjects consisted of about 10 relapsed/refractory and around 15 treatment-naive individuals, with some 17 IGHV unmutated. General study findings and limits: The study found public clonotypes uncommon, contracting or stable on treatment.

Depths of 1 in 200,000 to 1 in 1 million T cells were the sequencing target. Method: immunoSEQ multiplex PCR; TCRdb's copy keeps in-frame clones and lacks some. The sample records about 180,000 clones, approximately 80% being singletons. Details on this clone: Its antigen is still unknown.

In germline, CDR1 is MNHEY, CDR2 SMNVEV (reference sequence). V was pared by 0 bases and J by 8 bases, with 13 bases of the junction left unmatched. The CDR3 consists of 18 residues. The chain has TRBV27 and TRBJ2-1; 10 bases line up with TRBD2. The sequencing used PBMCs, collected after 24 months of ibrutinib treatment. The clonotype originates from a human donor with chronic lymphocytic leukemia. In DNA, the CDR3 is TGTGCCAGCAGTTTATCCGGGACTAGCGTTACCCAGGTATATGAGCAGTTCTTC. Translating gives CASSLSGTSVTQVYEQFF.